Listed below are T cell receptor beta chains from one sample, sequenced in a study of T cells in Graves' hyperthyroidism and ophthalmopathy. Each CDR3 protein is one row after TCRdb ran MiXCR on the multiplex PCR reads. The data contain approximately 610,000 distinct CDR3 sequences, approximately 15% of them singletons. The specimen was blood. The source of these receptors is a woman aged 40 to 49 with Graves' ophthalmopathy. Both conserved end residues are part of each CDR3. The order of the fields is D gene, clone size, J gene, V gene, CDR3 protein, CDR3 DNA. A D gene is named only where the DNA matches it firmly. Clone size appears in some rows only: once, few, many, or a class for an expanded clone.

d_call: NA; clone_size: many; j_call: TRBJ1-1; v_call: TRBV12-3/TRBV12-4; cdr3_aa: CASSVLGGRGEAFF; cdr3_nt: TGTGCCAGCAGTGTGTTGGGGGGCCGGGGTGAAGCTTTCTTT
d_call: TRBD1; clone_size: many; j_call: TRBJ2-7; v_call: TRBV3-1; cdr3_aa: CASSTLPGTGGYEQYF; cdr3_nt: TGTGCCAGCAGCACCCTACCCGGGACAGGGGGCTACGAGCAGTACTTC
d_call: NA; clone_size: few; j_call: TRBJ1-2; v_call: TRBV30; cdr3_aa: CAFEEWPRHHYGYTF; cdr3_nt: TGTGCCTTCGAAGAGTGGCCGAGACACCACTATGGCTACACCTTC
d_call: TRBD1; clone_size: few; j_call: TRBJ1-1; v_call: TRBV18; cdr3_aa: CASSPSSRQGRMNTEAFF; cdr3_nt: TGTGCCAGCTCACCCTCTTCACGACAGGGACGAATGAACACTGAAGCTTTCTTT
d_call: TRBD2; clone_size: NA; j_call: TRBJ2-2; v_call: TRBV28; cdr3_aa: CASSFSGGLNTGELFF; cdr3_nt: TGTGCCAGCAGTTTCTCGGGGGGGCTGAACACCGGGGAGCTGTTTTTT
d_call: NA; clone_size: many; j_call: TRBJ2-7; v_call: TRBV10-3; cdr3_aa: CAISESLDGTYEQYF; cdr3_nt: TGTGCCATCAGTGAGTCGTTGGACGGTACCTACGAGCAGTACTTC
d_call: TRBD2; clone_size: once; j_call: TRBJ2-2; v_call: TRBV4-2; cdr3_aa: CASSPRTSGSLYANTGELFF; cdr3_nt: TGTGCCAGCAGCCCTCGGACTAGCGGGAGTTTATATGCGAACACCGGGGAGCTGTTTTTT
d_call: TRBD2; clone_size: many; j_call: TRBJ2-5; v_call: TRBV7-9; cdr3_aa: CASSLDELAGQETQYF; cdr3_nt: TGTGCCAGCAGCTTAGATGAGCTAGCGGGTCAAGAGACCCAGTACTTC
d_call: TRBD1; clone_size: many; j_call: TRBJ1-1; v_call: TRBV28; cdr3_aa: CASIRGTGNTEAFF; cdr3_nt: TGTGCCAGCATCAGGGGGACGGGGAACACTGAAGCTTTCTTT
d_call: NA; clone_size: NA; j_call: TRBJ1-5; v_call: TRBV2; cdr3_aa: CASSESRIVSGGQPQHF; cdr3_nt: TGTGCCAGCAGTGAATCCCGAATAGTATCGGGAGGTCAGCCCCAGCATTTT
d_call: NA; clone_size: NA; j_call: TRBJ2-2; v_call: TRBV27; cdr3_aa: CASSFSGAAGTGELFF; cdr3_nt: TGTGCCAGCAGTTTTTCTGGGGCTGCGGGGACCGGGGAGCTGTTTTTT
d_call: NA; clone_size: NA; j_call: TRBJ1-1; v_call: TRBV7-9; cdr3_aa: CASSRIGNTEAFF; cdr3_nt: TGTGCCAGCAGCCGCATCGGGAACACTGAAGCTTTCTTT
d_call: NA; clone_size: NA; j_call: TRBJ2-3; v_call: TRBV7-2; cdr3_aa: CASSLVQGHTQYF; cdr3_nt: TGTGCCAGCAGCTTAGTGCAAGGACATACGCAGTATTTT
d_call: NA; clone_size: many; j_call: TRBJ1-5; v_call: TRBV7-9; cdr3_aa: CASSLGSGDQPQHF; cdr3_nt: TGTGCCAGCAGCTTGGGATCGGGTGATCAGCCCCAGCATTTT
d_call: NA; clone_size: many; j_call: TRBJ2-4; v_call: TRBV7-2; cdr3_aa: CASSLRGAEGIRNIQYF; cdr3_nt: TGTGCCAGCAGCTTACGTGGGGCGGAGGGGATTCGGAACATTCAGTACTTC
d_call: TRBD1; clone_size: many; j_call: TRBJ1-1; v_call: TRBV27; cdr3_aa: CASNRDREMNTEAFF; cdr3_nt: TGTGCCAGCAACCGGGACAGAGAAATGAACACTGAAGCTTTCTTT
d_call: NA; clone_size: NA; j_call: TRBJ2-7; v_call: TRBV3-1; cdr3_aa: CASSLGAGKQYF; cdr3_nt: TGTGCCAGCAGCCTCGGGGCGGGGAAGCAGTACTTC
d_call: NA; clone_size: many; j_call: TRBJ1-2; v_call: TRBV9; cdr3_aa: CASSVGIGDRGYTF; cdr3_nt: TGTGCCAGCAGCGTAGGTATAGGTGATAGGGGCTACACCTTC
d_call: NA; clone_size: many; j_call: TRBJ2-2; v_call: TRBV20-1; cdr3_aa: CSARMGYGELFF; cdr3_nt: TGCAGTGCTAGAATGGGTTACGGGGAGCTGTTTTTT
d_call: NA; clone_size: NA; j_call: TRBJ2-2; v_call: TRBV6-1; cdr3_aa: CASNRGGELFF; cdr3_nt: TGTGCCAGCAATCGTGGCGGGGAGCTGTTTTTT
d_call: TRBD1; clone_size: many; j_call: TRBJ2-6; v_call: TRBV11-2; cdr3_aa: CASSWTGGKFGANVLTF; cdr3_nt: TGTGCCAGCAGCTGGACAGGGGGCAAATTTGGGGCCAACGTCCTGACTTTC
d_call: NA; clone_size: many; j_call: TRBJ1-2; v_call: TRBV28; cdr3_aa: CASYDVPRDYGYTF; cdr3_nt: TGTGCCAGCTACGACGTGCCGCGGGACTATGGCTACACCTTC
d_call: NA; clone_size: many; j_call: TRBJ2-7; v_call: TRBV12-3/TRBV12-4; cdr3_aa: CASSPSTVSSYEQYF; cdr3_nt: TGTGCCAGCAGTCCATCGACAGTGAGCTCCTACGAGCAGTACTTC
d_call: NA; clone_size: few; j_call: TRBJ2-7; v_call: TRBV6-1; cdr3_aa: CASSEFTDGTYEQYF; cdr3_nt: TGTGCCAGCAGTGAATTCACGGACGGCACCTACGAGCAGTACTTC
d_call: NA; clone_size: many; j_call: TRBJ1-2; v_call: TRBV11-2; cdr3_aa: CASSQAPRGGGYTF; cdr3_nt: TGTGCCAGCAGCCAAGCCCCCAGGGGAGGAGGCTACACCTTC
d_call: TRBD1; clone_size: many; j_call: TRBJ1-2; v_call: TRBV25-1; cdr3_aa: CASSEWDDSLQGEYGYTF; cdr3_nt: TGTGCCAGCAGTGAATGGGATGACAGTTTACAGGGGGAGTATGGCTACACCTTC
d_call: NA; clone_size: many; j_call: TRBJ2-2; v_call: TRBV28; cdr3_aa: CASSLRERAGELFF; cdr3_nt: TGTGCCAGCAGTTTACGGGAAAGGGCCGGGGAGCTGTTTTTT
d_call: NA; clone_size: many; j_call: TRBJ2-7; v_call: TRBV28; cdr3_aa: CASSVNRDEQYF; cdr3_nt: TGTGCCAGCAGTGTGAACAGGGACGAGCAGTACTTC
d_call: TRBD1; clone_size: many; j_call: TRBJ1-1; v_call: TRBV29-1; cdr3_aa: CSVGDRGGFEAFF; cdr3_nt: TGCAGCGTTGGGGACAGGGGGGGCTTCGAAGCTTTCTTT
d_call: TRBD1; clone_size: many; j_call: TRBJ1-1; v_call: TRBV12-3/TRBV12-4; cdr3_aa: CASSWTGLGTFF; cdr3_nt: TGTGCCAGCAGTTGGACAGGCCTAGGCACTTTCTTT
d_call: TRBD1; clone_size: many; j_call: TRBJ2-7; v_call: TRBV28; cdr3_aa: CASSFRYGTGSSEQYF; cdr3_nt: TGTGCCAGCAGTTTCCGTTATGGGACAGGGTCGTCCGAGCAGTACTTC
d_call: TRBD1; clone_size: many; j_call: TRBJ1-2; v_call: TRBV27; cdr3_aa: CARVPPGQGGAGYTF; cdr3_nt: TGTGCCAGGGTCCCGCCGGGACAGGGGGGGGCCGGCTACACCTTC
d_call: NA; clone_size: NA; j_call: TRBJ1-5; v_call: TRBV15; cdr3_aa: CATSRGFEGNQPQHF; cdr3_nt: TGTGCCACCAGCAGAGGCTTCGAGGGCAATCAGCCCCAGCATTTT
d_call: TRBD1; clone_size: many; j_call: TRBJ1-1; v_call: TRBV28; cdr3_aa: CASSPGGIPEAFF; cdr3_nt: TGTGCCAGCAGCCCAGGGGGCATCCCTGAAGCTTTCTTT
d_call: NA; clone_size: NA; j_call: TRBJ2-4; v_call: TRBV28; cdr3_aa: CASGRDFSKNIQYF; cdr3_nt: TGTGCCAGCGGAAGGGATTTTTCCAAAAACATTCAGTACTTC
d_call: NA; clone_size: many; j_call: TRBJ2-7; v_call: TRBV28; cdr3_aa: CASSSGLSRYEQYF; cdr3_nt: TGTGCCAGCAGTTCGGGGTTATCGCGCTACGAGCAGTACTTC
d_call: TRBD1; clone_size: few; j_call: TRBJ1-1; v_call: TRBV12-3/TRBV12-4; cdr3_aa: CASSLATGEGDTEAFF; cdr3_nt: TGTGCCAGCAGTTTAGCGACAGGGGAAGGGGACACTGAAGCTTTCTTT
d_call: TRBD2; clone_size: many; j_call: TRBJ2-7; v_call: TRBV5-4; cdr3_aa: CASSLGGRSNEQYF; cdr3_nt: TGTGCCAGCAGCTTGGGCGGGAGAAGTAACGAGCAGTACTTC
d_call: TRBD1; clone_size: many; j_call: TRBJ1-2; v_call: TRBV2; cdr3_aa: CASGLQGARGYTF; cdr3_nt: TGTGCCAGCGGATTACAGGGGGCCCGTGGCTACACCTTC
d_call: TRBD1; clone_size: NA; j_call: TRBJ2-2; v_call: TRBV11-1; cdr3_aa: CASSLLPGQGSNTGELFF; cdr3_nt: TGTGCCAGCAGCTTACTTCCGGGACAGGGGTCTAACACCGGGGAGCTGTTTTTT
d_call: TRBD2; clone_size: many; j_call: TRBJ2-7; v_call: TRBV28; cdr3_aa: CASSWREGSYEQYF; cdr3_nt: TGTGCCAGCAGTTGGCGGGAGGGATCCTACGAGCAGTACTTC
d_call: NA; clone_size: NA; j_call: TRBJ1-1; v_call: TRBV29-1; cdr3_aa: CSVERGPGTEAFF; cdr3_nt: TGCAGCGTGGAACGGGGTCCGGGGACTGAAGCTTTCTTT
d_call: NA; clone_size: NA; j_call: TRBJ2-7; v_call: TRBV28; cdr3_aa: CASSTPKETPYYEQYF; cdr3_nt: TGTGCCAGCAGTACCCCGAAAGAAACCCCGTACTACGAGCAGTACTTC
d_call: NA; clone_size: many; j_call: TRBJ1-2; v_call: TRBV18; cdr3_aa: CASSPSEQNYGYTF; cdr3_nt: TGTGCCAGCTCACCATCGGAACAAAACTATGGCTACACCTTC
d_call: NA; clone_size: many; j_call: TRBJ1-5; v_call: TRBV11-2; cdr3_aa: CASSLGLGQPQHF; cdr3_nt: TGTGCCAGCAGCTTGGGATTGGGCCAGCCCCAGCATTTT
d_call: TRBD1; clone_size: NA; j_call: TRBJ2-3; v_call: TRBV5-4; cdr3_aa: CASRRDRGRDTQYF; cdr3_nt: TGTGCCAGCAGACGGGACAGGGGGAGGGATACGCAGTATTTT
d_call: NA; clone_size: many; j_call: TRBJ2-7; v_call: TRBV28; cdr3_aa: CASSLRGPAPEQYF; cdr3_nt: TGTGCCAGCAGTTTACGGGGGCCCGCGCCCGAGCAGTACTTC
d_call: NA; clone_size: many; j_call: TRBJ1-5; v_call: TRBV6-5; cdr3_aa: CASSGDINQPQHF; cdr3_nt: TGTGCCAGCAGCGGGGACATTAATCAGCCCCAGCATTTT
d_call: NA; clone_size: many; j_call: TRBJ2-7; v_call: TRBV27; cdr3_aa: CAGEAGACEQYF; cdr3_nt: TGTGCCGGGGAGGCAGGGGCCTGCGAGCAGTACTTC
d_call: NA; clone_size: NA; j_call: TRBJ2-7; v_call: TRBV12-3/TRBV12-4; cdr3_aa: CASSSMGGGPYEQYF; cdr3_nt: TGTGCCAGCAGCTCAATGGGGGGGGGCCCCTACGAGCAGTACTTC
d_call: NA; clone_size: many; j_call: TRBJ1-2; v_call: TRBV20-1; cdr3_aa: CSASGITYGYTF; cdr3_nt: TGCAGTGCTAGTGGGATTACCTATGGCTACACCTTC
d_call: TRBD1; clone_size: few; j_call: TRBJ1-3; v_call: TRBV5-4; cdr3_aa: CASSWDRGSPGNTIYF; cdr3_nt: TGTGCCAGCAGCTGGGACAGGGGGTCACCTGGAAACACCATATATTTT
d_call: TRBD2; clone_size: many; j_call: TRBJ2-2; v_call: TRBV7-8; cdr3_aa: CASSLRTSSASGELFF; cdr3_nt: TGTGCCAGCAGCTTAAGGACTAGCTCGGCGTCCGGGGAGCTGTTTTTT
d_call: NA; clone_size: once; j_call: TRBJ1-2; v_call: TRBV12-3/TRBV12-4; cdr3_aa: CASSLGVDYTF; cdr3_nt: TGTGCCAGCAGTTTAGGGGTAGACTACACCTTC
d_call: TRBD1; clone_size: many; j_call: TRBJ2-7; v_call: TRBV28; cdr3_aa: CASSKIQGSYEQYF; cdr3_nt: TGTGCCAGCAGTAAAATACAGGGGTCCTACGAGCAGTACTTC
d_call: TRBD1; clone_size: many; j_call: TRBJ1-3; v_call: TRBV15; cdr3_aa: CATSREGQGVGNTIYF; cdr3_nt: TGTGCCACCAGCAGAGAGGGACAGGGCGTTGGAAACACCATATATTTT
d_call: NA; clone_size: NA; j_call: TRBJ2-5; v_call: TRBV6-1; cdr3_aa: CASSAGQASQETQYF; cdr3_nt: TGTGCCAGCAGTGCGGGCCAGGCTAGCCAAGAGACCCAGTACTTC